The 10 T cell receptor beta chains below come from one sample, sequenced in a study of CD8 T cells in Susac syndrome. With random hexamers, reverse transcription was performed on roughly 0.5 to 1 ug of RNA. TCRdb fed the immunoSEQ multiplex PCR reads into MiXCR, producing one record per CDR3 protein. The repertoire consists of roughly 200,000 distinct CDR3 sequences, with approximately 96% occurring once and the leading ten covering around 0.093%. The source material was CD4+ T cells from PBMCs. The receptors were gathered from a human donor with multiple sclerosis.

CDR3 sequence (DNA): TGTGCCAGCAGTCCCCGTGCGGGGGCCACGGGTGAGCAGTTCTTC. Protein: CASSPRAGATGEQFF. The V call is TRBV6-2 or TRBV6-3, the J call TRBJ2-1, with D maybe TRBD2 (7 bases). Germline V gives CDR1 MNHEY, CDR2 SVGEGT. The CDR3 loop spans 15 amino acids. Trimming stripped 5 bases from V and 9 bases from J, with 20 bases between.

This clonotype occurred once. This chain links TRBV4-2 with TRBJ2-3; TRBD2 might be the D (6 bases). Trimming cost V 0 bases and J 3 bases, with 13 bases left between them. The CDR3 is 16 amino acids. Germline V gene lookup returns CDR1 LGHNA and CDR2 YNFKEQ. The CDR3 is CASSQDFGAGTDTQYF. The CDR3 nucleotides read TGTGCCAGCAGCCAAGATTTCGGGGCGGGGACAGATACGCAGTATTTT.

This chain joins TRBV29-1 and TRBJ1-2; 8 bases are a match to TRBD1. The CDR3 is 13 amino acids. Germline V lookup: CDR1 SQVTM, CDR2 ANQGSEA. Trimming cost V 6 bases and J 0 bases; bases outside gene matches: 3. The CDR3 DNA reads as TGCAGCGTAGGACAGGGTCCTAACTATGGCTACACCTTC. Translating it yields CSVGQGPNYGYTF.

The chain carries TRBV7-2 and TRBJ1-2; a weak D match, TRBD1 (6 bases). The CDR3 totals 16 residues. Trimming removed 5 bases from V and 0 bases from J, with 16 bases in between. Germline assignment: CDR1 SGHTA and CDR2 FQGNSA. This CDR3 is CASSPSYRVTNYGYTF. The CDR3 coding sequence is TGTGCCAGCAGCCCATCATACAGGGTGACTAACTATGGCTACACCTTC.

This chain uses TRBV6-2 or TRBV6-3 with TRBJ1-1; D is perhaps TRBD1 (5 bases). The CDR3 has 16 residues. The V end was cut by 6 bases, the J end by 0 bases, with 17 bases between. Looked up from germline, CDR1 is MNHEY and CDR2 is SVGEGT. CDR3 DNA: TGTGCCAGCAGCTCCCGGCCCCTGGACATGAACACTGAAGCTTTCTTT. Protein product: CASSSRPLDMNTEAFF.

The gene calls are TRBV28 and TRBJ2-7; D gene ambiguous. Germline values: CDR1 MDHEN, CDR2 SYDVKM. V was pared by 6 bases and J by 1 base, with 19 bases between. The CDR3 length is 16 residues. The CDR3: CASSALGRGRSYEQYF. The CDR3 bases are TGTGCCAGCAGCGCCCTTGGTAGAGGAAGGTCCTACGAGCAGTACTTC.

This clonotype was counted once. The J gene is TRBJ2-1, the V gene TRBV20-1, with TRBD2 matching 11 bases. V shed 3 bases, J shed 7 bases, and the junction held 11 bases outside the gene matches. This CDR3 region has 16 residues. Germline CDR1 is DFQATT and CDR2 is SNEGSKA (reference sequence). In nucleotides, the CDR3 is TGCAGTGCTAGTGGGACTAGCGGTAACCGGGCGAATGAGCAGTTCTTC. Translated, it gives CSASGTSGNRANEQFF.

This chain links TRBV28 with TRBJ1-6; D gene uncertain. CDR1 and CDR2 (germline): MDHEN, SYDVKM. The CDR3 is made up of 12 amino acids. Trimming took 5 bases from V and 13 from J, leaving 12 bases between them. The CDR3 bases are TGTGCCAGCAGTCCCTCCCTGGAGCCCCTCCACTTT. It yields the protein CASSPSLEPLHF.

The genes are TRBV30 and TRBJ1-1; a possible D gene is TRBD1 (5 bases). CDR3 length: 14 residues. CDR1 and CDR2 (germline): GTSNPN, SVGIG (reference sequence). V lost 2 bases to trimming and J lost 5 bases, with 15 bases between them. The chain's CDR3 is CAWSRGSLGTEAFF. CDR3 DNA: TGTGCCTGGAGTAGGGGCTCCTTAGGGACTGAAGCTTTCTTT.

A single count supports this clonotype. The rearrangement joins TRBV13 to TRBJ2-1; D call uncertain. Germline values: CDR1 PRHDT, CDR2 FYEKMQ (reference sequence). V shed 4 bases and J shed 5 bases, with 9 bases lying between them. The CDR3 length is 13 residues. The DNA for the CDR3 is TGTGCCAGCAGCTCTCTCGGTAACAATGAGCAGTTCTTC. This translates into CASSSLGNNEQFF.